The 10 T cell receptor beta chains listed next were all sequenced from one sample in a study of T-cell memory formation after mild COVID-19. TCRdb independently ran MiXCR on the 5' RACE reads; one entry per CDR3 protein. The sample consists of a few hundred thousand distinct CDR3 sequences, around 16% of them appearing once. Sample: PBMCs or a T cell subset sorted from them (not recorded which). All receptors derive from a young man who had mild COVID-19 (a few samples of this study predate the infection). Cell type and time point are not known.

The DNA for the CDR3 is TGTGCCACCAGTTTACAGGGGAAAGGATCCTACGAGCAGTACTTC. It translates to CATSLQGKGSYEQYF. The chain employs TRBV24-1 and TRBJ2-7; 7 bases map to TRBD1. Trimming at V came to 6 bases and at J to 1 base, leaving 8 bases not matched to a gene. The CDR3 loop spans 15 amino acids. The germline CDR1 and CDR2 sequences are KGHDR and SFDVKD.

V and J are TRBV4-1 and TRBJ1-6; unclear D gene. Trimming cost V 1 base and J 0 bases, with 4 bases left between them. Germline V gene sequence: CDR1 MGHRA, CDR2 YSYEKL. The CDR3 has 15 amino acids. This CDR3 is CASSQVGSYNSPLHF. The CDR3 DNA follows: TGCGCCAGCAGCCAAGTCGGCTCCTATAATTCACCCCTCCACTTT.

This clonotype has more than one count but fewer than ten. The chain recombines TRBV6-4 with TRBJ2-1; TRBD2 matches 13 bases. Germline assignment: CDR1 MRHNA and CDR2 SNTAGT. The CDR3 is made up of 14 amino acids. V lost 6 bases, J lost 9 bases, and 5 bases stayed unmatched. The CDR3, as DNA: TGTGCCAGCAGAGGACTAGCGGGGGAAGGTGAGCAGTTCTTC. Protein product: CASRGLAGEGEQFF.

This clonotype was found a few times. This chain uses TRBV6-5 with TRBJ2-3; D remains unclear. The V gene's germline CDR1 is MNHEY and CDR2 SVGAGI. The CDR3 spans 12 residues. V was cut by 9 bases and J by 3 bases, with 10 bases left in between. CDR3 DNA: TGTGCCAGTCGTGGCATTACAGATACGCAGTATTTT. It yields the protein CASRGITDTQYF.

This clonotype appeared a few times. The rearrangement uses TRBV18 and TRBJ2-3, with D hard to call. V was cut by 0 bases and J by 3 bases, with 16 bases left in between. CDR3 size: 17 residues. CDR1 and CDR2 from the germline V gene are KGHSH and LQKENI. This CDR3 reads CASSPPRSGRQTDTQYF. The CDR3 region has the DNA TGTGCCAGCTCACCACCGAGGTCAGGCAGGCAGACAGATACGCAGTATTTT.

This clonotype was seen a few times. The rearrangement links TRBV2 to TRBJ2-7; no reliable D call. Germline CDR1 SNHLY, CDR2 FYNNEI. This CDR3 has 14 amino acids. Deletions cut 3 bases from V and 3 bases from J, with 12 bases between. The DNA of the CDR3 is TGTGCCAGCAGTGATTTAGGCGAAAACTACGAGCAGTACTTC. This codes for CASSDLGENYEQYF.

This clonotype came up once. The V call is TRBV19, the J call TRBJ2-2, with D perhaps matching TRBD1 (5 bases). V was clipped by 6 bases and J by 1 base, with 12 bases between them. CDR1 LNHDA and CDR2 SQIVND come from the germline V gene (reference sequence). This CDR3 region has 15 residues. For the CDR3, the DNA is TGTGCCAGTAGCCGCTTTAGGGGGAACACCGGGGAGCTGTTTTTT. This codes for CASSRFRGNTGELFF.

This clonotype has a count of ten or more. This rearrangement joins TRBV24-1 to TRBJ2-2, with unresolved D. The CDR3 runs 13 residues. The V end lost 12 bases, the J end lost 0 bases, and 10 bases lay between the germline ends. CDR1 and CDR2 from the germline V gene are KGHDR and SFDVKD. The CDR3, as DNA: TGTGCCGCCTCACCCGCGAACACCGGGGAGCTGTTTTTT. Its translation: CAASPANTGELFF.

The CDR3, as DNA: TGTGCCAGCGGCGGGTCGGGTACGCAGTATTTT. Protein sequence: CASGGSGTQYF. The chain combines TRBV9 with TRBJ2-3; possibly TRBD2 for D (5 bases). In germline, CDR1 is SGDLS, CDR2 YYNGEE. CDR3 length equals 11 residues. V lost 7 bases and J lost 8, with 11 bases in between.

Only a few counts were recorded for this clonotype. This chain joins TRBV6-2 or TRBV6-3 and TRBJ1-1; D is perhaps TRBD1 (5 bases). The CDR3 length is 14 residues. V was clipped by 5 bases and J by 1 base, with 11 bases between them. Germline values: CDR1 MNHEY, CDR2 SVGEGT. The CDR3 here is CASSRGWANTEAFF. As DNA, the CDR3 is TGTGCCAGCAGTCGGGGGTGGGCGAACACTGAAGCTTTCTTT.